This T cell receptor (beta chain) was captured by sequencing in a study of cytomegalovirus exposure and HLA in healthy donors. General study findings and limits: In a later analysis, donors in an Asian-associated ancestry cluster reportedly had fewer N-insertions in productive TCRs than the cohort mean.

With respect to this clone: The antigen remains undetermined.

Primers included in the PCR were 60 Vbeta and 13 Jbeta primers. Repertoires were generated with immunoSEQ multiplex PCR, while TCRdb's copy carries only in-frame clones and drops some. The specimen's table records about 55,000 clones. The receptor was derived from a man aged 50-60 years in good health and CMV-seropositive. Material: PBMCs.

CDR3 sequence: CASSPAGGGGYEQYF. The CDR3 nucleotides read TGTGCCAGCAGCCCCGCGGGGGGCGGTGGGTACGAGCAGTACTTC. The chain recombines TRBV5-4 with TRBJ2-7; 8 positions agree with TRBD2. Trimming at V came to 4 bases and at J to 4 bases, leaving 10 bases not matched to a gene. Germline-derived CDR1 and CDR2 are SGHNT and YYREEE (reference sequence). The CDR3 has 15 amino acids.